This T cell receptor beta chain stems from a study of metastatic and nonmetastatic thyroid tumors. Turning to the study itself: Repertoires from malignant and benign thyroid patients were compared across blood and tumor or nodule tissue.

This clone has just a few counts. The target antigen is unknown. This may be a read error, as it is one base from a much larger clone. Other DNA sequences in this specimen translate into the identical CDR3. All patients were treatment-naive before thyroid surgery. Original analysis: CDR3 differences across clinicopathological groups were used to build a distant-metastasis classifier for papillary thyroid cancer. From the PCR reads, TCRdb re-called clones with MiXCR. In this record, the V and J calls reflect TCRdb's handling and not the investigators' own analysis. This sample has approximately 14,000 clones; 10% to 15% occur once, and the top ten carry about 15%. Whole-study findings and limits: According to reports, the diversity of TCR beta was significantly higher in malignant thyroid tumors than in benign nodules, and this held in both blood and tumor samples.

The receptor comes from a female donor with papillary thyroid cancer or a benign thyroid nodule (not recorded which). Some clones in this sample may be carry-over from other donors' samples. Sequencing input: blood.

The CDR3 here is CSVEWRLLGDGYTF. CDR3 bases: TGCAGCGTTGAATGGCGTCTTCTGGGGGATGGCTACACCTTC. The rearrangement joins TRBV29-1 to TRBJ1-2; D may be TRBD1 (5 bases). The CDR3 runs 14 residues. Germline CDR1 reads SQVTM; CDR2 reads ANQGSEA. The V end was cut by 2 bases, the J end by 6 bases, with 16 bases between.